This TCR beta chain was profiled in a study of T cell repertoires in cytomegalovirus infection. Overall study: Public TCR beta signature analysis indicated the presence of both CMV infection and matching HLA type.

TCRdb fed the reads into MiXCR, producing one record per CDR3 protein. The repertoire holds approximately 400,000 distinct CDR3 sequences, with under 40% as singletons. This clonotype was seen ten or more times. The antigen remains unidentified. Findings and caveats of the study: Cumulative frequency (of public TCR beta family members) identified carriers of CMV plus the relevant HLA. HLA-C-restricted CMV clonotypes gave the most frequent clonotype in two of eight donors.

The CDR3 runs 15 residues. V lost 0 bases and J 0 bases, leaving 7 bases between the germline ends. CDR1 is SGHTA and CDR2 is FQGNSA in the germline V gene. The chain employs TRBV7-2 and TRBJ2-3; D call uncertain. The source of this sequence is a human donor in good health (CMV status not recorded). Some clones in this sample may be carry-over from other donors' samples. The sample comprised PBMCs. Here the CDR3 DNA reads TGTGCCAGCAGCTTAGCCTATGATAGCACAGATACGCAGTATTTT. Its translation is CASSLAYDSTDTQYF.